This T cell receptor (beta chain) was sequenced in a study of blood T cell repertoires in COVID-19. Across the whole study: Samples came from the United States, Italy and Spain, spanning acute and convalescent COVID-19.

The participants were between roughly 18 and 90 years old and came from roughly 25 US areas. Using immunoSEQ multiplex PCR, the repertoire was profiled, and TCRdb retains in-frame clones only, with some absent. The sample holds some 350,000 clones, approximately 89% seen once. The sequence came from a man aged 25 to 45 who had recovered from COVID-19. Sequencing was performed on PBMCs or T cells enriched from blood (not recorded which).

In DNA form, the CDR3 reads TGTACCAGCAGCTCAGACAGATTGTTCTACGAGCAGTACTTC. Its translation is CTSSSDRLFYEQYF. This sequence joins TRBV7-2 and TRBJ2-7; TRBD1 is a possible D gene (5 bases). In germline, CDR1 is SGHTA, CDR2 FQGNSA. The V end was cut by 4 bases, the J end by 3 bases, with 13 bases between. The CDR3 has 14 amino acids.